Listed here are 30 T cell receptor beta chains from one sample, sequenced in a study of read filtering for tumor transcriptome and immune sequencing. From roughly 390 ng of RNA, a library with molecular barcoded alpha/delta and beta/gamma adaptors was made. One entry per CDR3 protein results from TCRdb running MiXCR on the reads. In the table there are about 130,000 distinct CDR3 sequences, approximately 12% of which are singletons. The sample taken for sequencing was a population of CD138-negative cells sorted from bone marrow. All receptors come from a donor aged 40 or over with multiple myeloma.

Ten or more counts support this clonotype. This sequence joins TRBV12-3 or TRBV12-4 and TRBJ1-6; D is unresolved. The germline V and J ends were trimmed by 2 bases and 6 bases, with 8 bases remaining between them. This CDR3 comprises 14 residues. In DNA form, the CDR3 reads TGTGCCAGCAGTTTATTACAGACTAATTCACCCCTCCACTTT. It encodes CASSLLQTNSPLHF.

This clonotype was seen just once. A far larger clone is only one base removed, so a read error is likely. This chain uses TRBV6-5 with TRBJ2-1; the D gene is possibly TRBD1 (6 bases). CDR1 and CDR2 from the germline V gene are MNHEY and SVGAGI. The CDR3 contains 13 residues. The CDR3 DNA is TGTGCCGGCAGTTACCCACAGGGCAATGAGCAGTTCTTC. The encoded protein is CAGSYPQGNEQFF.

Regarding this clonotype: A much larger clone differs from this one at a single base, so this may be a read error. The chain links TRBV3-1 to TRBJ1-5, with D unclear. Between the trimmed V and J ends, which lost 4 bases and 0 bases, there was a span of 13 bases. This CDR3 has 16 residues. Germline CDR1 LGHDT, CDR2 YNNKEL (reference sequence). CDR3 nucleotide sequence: TGTGCCAGCAGCCTAGACATAGGGAATAGCAATCAGCCCCAGCATTTT. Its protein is CASSLDIGNSNQPQHF.

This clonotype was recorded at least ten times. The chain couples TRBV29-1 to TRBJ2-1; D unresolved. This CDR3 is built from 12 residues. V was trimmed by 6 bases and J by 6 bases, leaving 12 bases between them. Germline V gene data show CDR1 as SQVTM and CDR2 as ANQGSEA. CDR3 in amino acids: CSVVTRGNEQFF. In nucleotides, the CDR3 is TGCAGCGTCGTCACCAGAGGCAATGAGCAGTTCTTC.

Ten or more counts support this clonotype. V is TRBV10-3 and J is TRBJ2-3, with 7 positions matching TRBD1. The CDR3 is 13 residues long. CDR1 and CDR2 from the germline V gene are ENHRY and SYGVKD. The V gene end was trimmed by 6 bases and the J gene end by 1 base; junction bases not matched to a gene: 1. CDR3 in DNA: TGTGCCATCAGGGGGACAGGCACAGATACGCAGTATTTT. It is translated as CAIRGTGTDTQYF.

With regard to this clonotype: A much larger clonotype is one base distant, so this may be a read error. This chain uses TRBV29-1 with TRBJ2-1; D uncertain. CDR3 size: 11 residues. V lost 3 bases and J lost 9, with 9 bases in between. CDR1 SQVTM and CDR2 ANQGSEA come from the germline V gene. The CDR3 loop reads CSVDLCSEQFF. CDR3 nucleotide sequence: TGCAGCGTTGATCTTTGCAGTGAGCAGTTCTTC.

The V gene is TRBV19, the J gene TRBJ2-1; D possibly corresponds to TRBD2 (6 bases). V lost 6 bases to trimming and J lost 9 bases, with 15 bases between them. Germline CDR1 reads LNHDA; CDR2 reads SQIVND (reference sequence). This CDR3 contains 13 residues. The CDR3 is CASSLALLSEQFF. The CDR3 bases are TGTGCCAGTAGCCTAGCGCTGCTCAGTGAGCAGTTCTTC.

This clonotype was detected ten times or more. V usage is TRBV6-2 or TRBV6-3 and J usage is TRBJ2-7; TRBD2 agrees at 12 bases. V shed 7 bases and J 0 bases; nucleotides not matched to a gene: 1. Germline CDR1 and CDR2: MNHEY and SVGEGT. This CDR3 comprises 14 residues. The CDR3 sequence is CASKTSGSSYEQYF. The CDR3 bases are TGTGCCAGCAAGACTAGCGGGAGCTCCTACGAGCAGTACTTC.

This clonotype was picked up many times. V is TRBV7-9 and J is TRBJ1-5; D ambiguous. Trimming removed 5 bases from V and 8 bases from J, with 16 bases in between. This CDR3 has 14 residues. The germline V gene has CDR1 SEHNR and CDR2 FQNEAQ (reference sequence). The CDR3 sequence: CASSLGSAVEPQHF. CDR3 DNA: TGTGCCAGCAGCCTGGGGTCAGCCGTAGAGCCCCAGCATTTT.

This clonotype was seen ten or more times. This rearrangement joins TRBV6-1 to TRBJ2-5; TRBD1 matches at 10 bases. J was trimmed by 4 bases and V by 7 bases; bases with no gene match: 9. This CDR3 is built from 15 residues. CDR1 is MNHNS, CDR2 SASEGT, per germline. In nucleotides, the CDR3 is TGTGCCAGCACCTCCCATAGGACAGGGGGAGAGACCCAGTACTTC. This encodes CASTSHRTGGETQYF.

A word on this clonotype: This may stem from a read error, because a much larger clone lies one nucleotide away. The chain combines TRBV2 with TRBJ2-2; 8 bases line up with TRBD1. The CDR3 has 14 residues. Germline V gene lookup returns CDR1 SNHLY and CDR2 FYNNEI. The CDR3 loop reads CASSKDRDTGELLF. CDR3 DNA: TGTGCCAGCAGTAAGGACAGGGACACCGGGGAGCTGCTTTTT. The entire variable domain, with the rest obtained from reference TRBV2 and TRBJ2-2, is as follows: EPEVTQTPSHQVTQMGQEVILRCVPISNHLYFYWYRQILGQKVEFLVSFYNNEISEKSEIFDDQFSVERPDGSNFTLKIRSTKLEDSAMYFCASSKDRDTGELLFGEGSRLTVL.

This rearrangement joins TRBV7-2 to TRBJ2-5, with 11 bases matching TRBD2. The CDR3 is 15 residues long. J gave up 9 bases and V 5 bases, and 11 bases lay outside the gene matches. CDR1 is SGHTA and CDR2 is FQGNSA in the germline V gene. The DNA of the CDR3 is TGTGCCAGCAGCCGTGGGACTAGCGGATCAGGGGCCCAGTACTTC. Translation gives CASSRGTSGSGAQYF.

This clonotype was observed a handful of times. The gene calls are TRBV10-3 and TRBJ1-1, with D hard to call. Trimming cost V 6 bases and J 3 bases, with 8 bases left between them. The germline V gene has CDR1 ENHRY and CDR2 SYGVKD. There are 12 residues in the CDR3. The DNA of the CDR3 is TGTGCCATCAGCGGGCAGGACACTGAAGCTTTCTTT. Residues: CAISGQDTEAFF.

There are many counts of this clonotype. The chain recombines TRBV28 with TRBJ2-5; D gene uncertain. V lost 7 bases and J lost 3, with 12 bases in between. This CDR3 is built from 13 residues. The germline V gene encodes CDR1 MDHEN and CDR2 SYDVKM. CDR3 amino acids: CASNPASKETQYF. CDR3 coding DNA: TGTGCCAGCAACCCAGCGTCCAAAGAGACCCAGTACTTC.

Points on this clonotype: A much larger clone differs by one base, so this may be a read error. CDR3 loop: CASRIVAGELLF. CDR3 bases: TGTGCCAGCAGGATCGTGGCCGGGGAGCTGCTTTTT. The chain couples TRBV28 to TRBJ2-2; tentatively, D is TRBD2 (5 bases). Looked up from germline, CDR1 is MDHEN and CDR2 is SYDVKM. The CDR3 consists of 12 residues.

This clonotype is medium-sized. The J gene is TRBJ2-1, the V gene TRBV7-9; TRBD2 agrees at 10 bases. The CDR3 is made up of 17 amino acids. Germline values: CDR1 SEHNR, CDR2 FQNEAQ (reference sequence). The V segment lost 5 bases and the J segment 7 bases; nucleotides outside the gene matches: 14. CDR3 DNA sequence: TGTGCCAGCAGCACCCCAGCGGGAGGGAACTTTCGGAATGAGCAGTTCTTC. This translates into CASSTPAGGNFRNEQFF. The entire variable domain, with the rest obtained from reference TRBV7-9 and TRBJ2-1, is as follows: DTGVSQNPRHKITKRGQNVTFRCDPISEHNRLYWYRQTLGQGPEFLTYFQNEAQLEKSRLLSDRFSAERPKGSFSTLEIQRTEQGDSAMYLCASSTPAGGNFRNEQFFGPGTRLTVL.

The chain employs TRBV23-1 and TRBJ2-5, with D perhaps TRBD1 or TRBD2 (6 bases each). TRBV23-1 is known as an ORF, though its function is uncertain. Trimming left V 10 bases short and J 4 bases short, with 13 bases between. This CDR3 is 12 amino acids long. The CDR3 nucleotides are TGCGCCACCAAGGGGGAGGTAGAGACCCAGTACTTC. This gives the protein CATKGEVETQYF.

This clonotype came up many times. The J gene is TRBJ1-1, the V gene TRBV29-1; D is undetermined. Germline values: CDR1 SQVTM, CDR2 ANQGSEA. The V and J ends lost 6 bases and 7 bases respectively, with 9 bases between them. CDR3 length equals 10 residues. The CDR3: CSVADFEAFF. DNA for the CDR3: TGCAGCGTAGCAGATTTTGAAGCTTTCTTT.

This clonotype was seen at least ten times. The CDR3 loop reads CSARVLLGETQYF. The CDR3 DNA reads TGCAGTGCTAGAGTACTACTGGGAGAGACCCAGTACTTC. The chain employs TRBV20-1 and TRBJ2-5, with D uncertain. Trimming cost V 1 base and J 4 bases, with 10 bases left between them. Looked up from germline, CDR1 is DFQATT and CDR2 is SNEGSKA (reference sequence). The CDR3 runs to 13 residues.

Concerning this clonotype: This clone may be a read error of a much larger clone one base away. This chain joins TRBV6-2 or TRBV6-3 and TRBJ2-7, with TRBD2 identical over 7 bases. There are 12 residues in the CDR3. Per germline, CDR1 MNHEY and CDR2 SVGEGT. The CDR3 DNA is TGTGTCAGCAGTTACTGGCGGGGGGAGCAGTACTTC. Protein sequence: CVSSYWRGEQYF.

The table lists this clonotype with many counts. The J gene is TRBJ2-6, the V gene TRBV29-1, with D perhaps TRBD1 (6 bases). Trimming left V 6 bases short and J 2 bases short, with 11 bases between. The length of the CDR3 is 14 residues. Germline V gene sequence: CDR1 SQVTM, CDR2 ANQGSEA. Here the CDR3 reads CSVRDRTGANVLTF. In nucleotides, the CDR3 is TGCAGCGTCAGAGACAGGACTGGGGCCAACGTCCTGACTTTC.

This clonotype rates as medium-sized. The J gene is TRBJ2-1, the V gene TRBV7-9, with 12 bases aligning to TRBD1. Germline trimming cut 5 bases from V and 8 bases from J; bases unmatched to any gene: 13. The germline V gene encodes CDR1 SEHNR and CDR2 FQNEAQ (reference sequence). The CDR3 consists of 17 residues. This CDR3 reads CASSGTQGQGARYEQFF. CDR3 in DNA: TGTGCCAGCAGCGGAACACAGGGACAGGGGGCCCGTTATGAGCAGTTCTTC.

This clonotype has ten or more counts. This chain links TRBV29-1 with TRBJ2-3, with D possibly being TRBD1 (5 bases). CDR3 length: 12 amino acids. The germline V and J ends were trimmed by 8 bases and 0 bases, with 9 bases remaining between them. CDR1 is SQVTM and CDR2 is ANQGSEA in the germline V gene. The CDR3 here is CSWGPSTDTQYF. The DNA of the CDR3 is TGCAGCTGGGGCCCTAGCACAGATACGCAGTATTTT.

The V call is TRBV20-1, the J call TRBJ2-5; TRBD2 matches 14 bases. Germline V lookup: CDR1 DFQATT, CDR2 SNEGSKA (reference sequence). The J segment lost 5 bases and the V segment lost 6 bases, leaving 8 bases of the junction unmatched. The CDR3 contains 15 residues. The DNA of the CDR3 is TGCAGTGCAACCGGGACTAGCGGGAGCCGCGAGACCCAGTACTTC. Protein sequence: CSATGTSGSRETQYF.

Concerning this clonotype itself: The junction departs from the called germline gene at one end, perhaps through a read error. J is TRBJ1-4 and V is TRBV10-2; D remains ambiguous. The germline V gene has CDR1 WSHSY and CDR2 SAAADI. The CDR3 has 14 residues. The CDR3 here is CASSPNGMDEELFF. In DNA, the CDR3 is TGCGCCAGCAGCCCCAACGGGATGGATGAAGAACTGTTTTTT.

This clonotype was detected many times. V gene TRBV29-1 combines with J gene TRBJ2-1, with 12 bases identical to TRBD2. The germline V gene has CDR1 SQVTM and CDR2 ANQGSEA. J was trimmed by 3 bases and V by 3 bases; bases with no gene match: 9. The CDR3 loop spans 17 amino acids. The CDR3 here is CSVDRSSGRAGYNEQFF. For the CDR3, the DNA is TGCAGCGTTGATAGGTCTAGCGGGAGGGCTGGCTACAATGAGCAGTTCTTC.

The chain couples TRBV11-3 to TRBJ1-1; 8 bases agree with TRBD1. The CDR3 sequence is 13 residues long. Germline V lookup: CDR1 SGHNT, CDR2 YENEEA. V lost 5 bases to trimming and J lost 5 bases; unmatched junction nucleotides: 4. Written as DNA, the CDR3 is TGTGCCAGCAGCCATGGACAGGGAACTGAAGCTTTCTTT. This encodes CASSHGQGTEAFF.

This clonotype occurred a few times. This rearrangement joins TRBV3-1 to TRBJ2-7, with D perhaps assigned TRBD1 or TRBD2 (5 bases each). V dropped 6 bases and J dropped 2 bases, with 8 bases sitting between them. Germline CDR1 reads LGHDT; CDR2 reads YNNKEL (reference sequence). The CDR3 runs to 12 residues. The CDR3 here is CASRGVTYEQYF. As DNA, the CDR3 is TGTGCCAGCAGGGGGGTTACCTACGAGCAGTACTTC.

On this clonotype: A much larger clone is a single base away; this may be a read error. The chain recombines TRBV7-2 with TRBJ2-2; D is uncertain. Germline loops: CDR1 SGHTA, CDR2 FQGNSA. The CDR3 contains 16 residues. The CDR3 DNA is TGTGCCAGAAGCTCACGCCTGACGGGGAACACCGGGGAGCTGTTTTTT. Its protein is CARSSRLTGNTGELFF.

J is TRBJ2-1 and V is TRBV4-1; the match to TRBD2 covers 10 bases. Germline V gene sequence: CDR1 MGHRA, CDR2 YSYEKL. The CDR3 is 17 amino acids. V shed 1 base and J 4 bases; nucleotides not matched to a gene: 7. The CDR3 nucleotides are TGCGCCAGCAGCCAAGTGGCTAGCGGGGGCATATACAATGAGCAGTTCTTC. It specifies CASSQVASGGIYNEQFF.